The 22 T cell receptor beta chains in this list originate from one sample, sequenced in a study of control samples from healthy donors and cancer patients (TCRdb year 2020). Libraries were built with the immunoSEQ multiplex PCR assay. Sourced from immuneACCESS, this table was stored by TCRdb with only in-frame sequences that have V and J called. A share of the clones is absent; for the studies checked, an unresolved V gene accounts for under half, and the remainder has no known explanation. Recorded for this sample are roughly 98,000 clones; approximately 78% of them occurred a single time. The ten top clones hold around 10% of the sample. Sequencing was done on a sample of blood. These receptors all stem from a woman aged 55-69 years in good health.

The V gene is TRBV7-8, the J gene TRBJ2-1; maybe TRBD1 (5 bases). Looked up from germline, CDR1 is SGHVS and CDR2 is FQNEAQ. V was clipped by 2 bases and J by 4 bases, with 15 bases between them. This CDR3 spans 16 amino acids. The CDR3 reads CASSLSVGPGYNEQFF. The DNA for the CDR3 is TGTGCCAGCAGCTTATCGGTGGGCCCAGGGTACAATGAGCAGTTCTTC.

V gene TRBV27 combines with J gene TRBJ2-7; either TRBD1 or TRBD2 may fit D (5 bases each). The CDR3 runs to 13 residues. V lost 8 bases and J 3 bases, leaving 14 bases between the germline ends. The germline gives CDR1 MNHEY, CDR2 SMNVEV (reference sequence). The CDR3 sequence: CASRDGNGYEQYF. The CDR3 bases are TGTGCCAGCCGGGACGGGAATGGCTACGAGCAGTACTTC.

The gene calls are TRBV5-5 and TRBJ1-5, with D hard to call. The CDR3 runs 15 residues. V lost 4 bases and J lost 0, with 11 bases in between. Per germline, CDR1 SGHKS and CDR2 YYEKEE (reference sequence). The CDR3 coding sequence is TGTGCCAGCAGCCCGGAGGCCCTTAGCAATCAGCCCCAGCATTTT. Encoded protein: CASSPEALSNQPQHF.

This clone occurred a few times. The CDR3 spells CASSPQPDEQYF. DNA of the CDR3: TGTGCCAGCAGCCCACAGCCCGACGAGCAGTACTTC. The chain joins TRBV7-8 to TRBJ2-7; no firm D call. The germline CDR1 and CDR2 sequences are SGHVS and FQNEAQ. This CDR3 contains 12 residues. V was shortened by 5 bases and J by 5 bases, with 10 bases between the two germline ends. Full variable domain (missing parts from reference TRBV7-8 and TRBJ2-7): GAGVSQSPRYKVAKRGQDVALRCDPISGHVSLFWYQQALGQGPEFLTYFQNEAQLDKSGLPSDRFFAERPEGSVSTLKIQRTQQEDSAVYLCASSPQPDEQYFGPGTRLTVT.

The V and J genes are TRBV18 and TRBJ1-6; the D gene is possibly TRBD1 (5 bases). The germline gives CDR1 KGHSH, CDR2 LQKENI. The CDR3 contains 16 residues. V was cut by 4 bases and J by 2 bases, with 12 bases left in between. The CDR3 reads CASSQTEVTYNSPLHF. The CDR3 DNA reads TGTGCCAGCTCACAGACAGAGGTAACCTATAATTCACCCCTCCACTTT.

The chain is built from TRBV2 and TRBJ2-1, with D maybe TRBD2 (5 bases). The CDR3 loop spans 11 amino acids. V gave up 11 bases and J gave up 14 bases, with 19 bases separating them. Germline assignment: CDR1 SNHLY and CDR2 FYNNEI. The CDR3 sequence is CAGSFGVEEFF. The CDR3 region has the DNA TGTGCCGGCTCCTTCGGGGTCGAGGAGTTCTTC.

The rearrangement links TRBV5-8 to TRBJ2-3, with 9 bases lining up with TRBD2. The CDR3 contains 15 residues. J gave up 4 bases and V 1 base, and 4 bases lay outside the gene matches. Germline V gene sequence: CDR1 SGHTS, CDR2 YDEGEE. The CDR3 nucleotides are TGTGCCAGCAGCTTGTTGCGGGGGGGCTCAGATACGCAGTATTTT. This gives the protein CASSLLRGGSDTQYF.

The chain links TRBV18 to TRBJ2-2; a weak D match, TRBD2 (6 bases). The V and J ends lost 6 bases and 5 bases respectively, with 22 bases between them. In germline, CDR1 is KGHSH, CDR2 LQKENI. There are 17 residues in the CDR3. CDR3 protein: CASSPPNLDAGTGELFF. CDR3 in DNA: TGTGCCAGCTCCCCCCCCAACCTGGACGCGGGAACCGGGGAGCTGTTTTTT.

DNA for the CDR3: TGTGCCAGCAGCAAAGTGGGACTGGATCCCTCCTACGAGCAGTACTTC. The encoded protein is CASSKVGLDPSYEQYF. This chain joins TRBV21-1 and TRBJ2-7; the listed D gene, TRBD2, was not tested against the DNA. TRBV21-1 is noted as a pseudogene. This CDR3 is built from 16 residues.

This clone was picked up one time. The V call is TRBV9, the J call TRBJ1-2, with a tentative D call TRBD1 (6 bases). CDR1 is SGDLS, CDR2 YYNGEE, per germline. Trimming shortened V by 3 bases and J by 4 bases, and 10 bases separated the two germline ends. This CDR3 has 13 residues. CDR3 sequence: CASSGQVTYGYTF. CDR3 bases: TGTGCCAGCAGCGGACAGGTAACCTATGGCTACACCTTC.

The sample holds one count of this clone. The chain has TRBV28 and TRBJ1-2; D call uncertain. The CDR3 totals 13 residues. Germline CDR1 and CDR2: MDHEN and SYDVKM. With 3 bases removed from V and 6 bases from J, the gap between germline ends came to 11 bases. Here the CDR3 DNA reads TGTGCCAGCAGTTTCAGGCTTAGGGATGGCTACACCTTC. Its translation is CASSFRLRDGYTF.

CDR3 sequence (DNA): TGTGCCAGCGGAGGACAGTCCTTCTTGAACACTGAAGCTTTCTTT. Its translation: CASGGQSFLNTEAFF. The rearrangement links TRBV2 to TRBJ1-1, with a possible D match to TRBD1 (6 bases). The CDR3 sequence is 15 residues long. Trimming left V 8 bases short and J 0 bases short, with 16 bases between. Germline assignment: CDR1 SNHLY and CDR2 FYNNEI.

This chain links TRBV19 with TRBJ2-5; 12 bases are a match to TRBD1. The junction had 1 base not matched to a gene; V was cut back by 4 bases and J by 4 bases. Germline-derived CDR1 and CDR2 are LNHDA and SQIVND (reference sequence). CDR3 length: 14 amino acids. The CDR3 coding sequence is TGTGCCAGTAGTAGGGGACAGGGGGCAGAGACCCAGTACTTC. Translated, it gives CASSRGQGAETQYF. Combining the CDR3 with reference TRBV19 and TRBJ2-5 gives the whole variable domain DGGITQSPKYLFRKEGQNVTLSCEQNLNHDAMYWYRQDPGQGLRLIYYSQIVNDFQKGDIAEGYSVSREKKESFPLTVTSAQKNPTAFYLCASSRGQGAETQYFGPGTRLLVL.

The chain employs TRBV6-5 and TRBJ2-1; 9 bases are shared with TRBD1. Germline CDR1 and CDR2: MNHEY and SVGAGI. Losses at the gene ends were 2 bases for V and 5 bases for J; bases not matched to a gene: 7. This CDR3 has 16 residues. The chain's CDR3 is CASSYGTGIGDNEQFF. CDR3 nucleotide sequence: TGTGCCAGCAGTTACGGGACAGGGATCGGGGACAATGAGCAGTTCTTC.

This clone is medium-sized in the sample. The chain carries TRBV4-3 and TRBJ2-7; weak D call: TRBD2 (6 bases). The V gene lost 5 bases and the J gene lost 5 bases, with 16 bases spanning the gap. CDR3 length: 14 amino acids. Germline lookup yields CDR1 LGHNA and CDR2 YSLEER. CDR3 in amino acids: CASSASTRGNEQYF. In DNA, the CDR3 is TGCGCCAGCAGCGCCTCGACTAGGGGCAACGAGCAGTACTTC.

CDR3 DNA sequence: TGTGCCAGCTCACCCCGACAGCTAATGAACACTGAAGCTTTCTTT. This gives the protein CASSPRQLMNTEAFF. The V call is TRBV18, the J call TRBJ1-1, with a tentative D call TRBD1 (5 bases). The CDR3 consists of 15 residues. Trimming removed 3 bases from V and 0 bases from J, with 11 bases in between. CDR1 and CDR2 (germline): KGHSH, LQKENI.

This chain joins TRBV19 and TRBJ1-5; the match to TRBD1 covers 7 bases. V was pared by 5 bases and J by 8 bases, with 12 bases of the junction left unmatched. Germline V gene lookup returns CDR1 LNHDA and CDR2 SQIVND (reference sequence). The CDR3 is 15 amino acids. For the CDR3, the DNA is TGTGCCAGTAGTTCGATGGGGGGCACAGGGGAGCCCCAGCATTTT. Protein: CASSSMGGTGEPQHF.

This rearrangement joins TRBV9 to TRBJ1-5; D is undetermined. With 0 bases removed from V and 6 bases from J, the gap between germline ends came to 7 bases. Germline-derived CDR1 and CDR2 are SGDLS and YYNGEE. This CDR3 is built from 13 residues. CDR3 DNA sequence: TGTGCCAGCAGCGTAGACGGTAGTCAGCCCCAGCATTTT. This gives the protein CASSVDGSQPQHF.

This clone came up once. The chain links TRBV3-1 (or the pseudogene TRBV3-2) to TRBJ2-1; TRBD1 matches 7 bases. V lost 2 bases and J lost 9; bases outside the gene matches: 4. Germline CDR1 is LGHDT and CDR2 is YNNKEL (reference sequence). The CDR3 covers 13 residues. The chain's CDR3 is CASSQRGGGEQFF. For the CDR3, the DNA is TGTGCCAGCAGCCAAAGAGGGGGCGGTGAGCAGTTCTTC.

This clone has a handful of counts. The chain links TRBV28 to TRBJ1-4; D is unclear. Trimming removed 4 bases at V and 1 base at J, with 13 bases between. The length of the CDR3 is 16 residues. CDR1 is MDHEN, CDR2 SYDVKM, per germline. CDR3 loop: CASSSSRPRTNEKLFF. As DNA, the CDR3 is TGTGCCAGCAGTTCGTCCCGACCGAGAACTAATGAAAAACTGTTTTTT.

Only one count was recorded for this clone. The V and J genes are TRBV9 and TRBJ2-3; 9 bases fit TRBD2. Trimming removed 0 bases from V and 4 bases from J; junction bases left unmatched: 9. The germline V gene encodes CDR1 SGDLS and CDR2 YYNGEE. CDR3 length: 17 amino acids. This chain's CDR3 is CASSVVRAGGLPDTQYF. As DNA, the CDR3 is TGTGCCAGCAGCGTAGTAAGAGCGGGAGGTCTCCCAGATACGCAGTATTTT.

CDR3 amino acids: CASTTPAGRGGTTGELFF. DNA of the CDR3: TGTGCCAGTACCACCCCCGCGGGACGCGGGGGGACCACCGGGGAGCTGTTTTTT. The J gene is TRBJ2-2, the V gene TRBV19; 8 bases agree with TRBD2. Unmatched junction bases numbered 17, after V lost 7 bases and J lost 4 bases. Germline V gene sequence: CDR1 LNHDA, CDR2 SQIVND (reference sequence). CDR3 length: 18 residues.